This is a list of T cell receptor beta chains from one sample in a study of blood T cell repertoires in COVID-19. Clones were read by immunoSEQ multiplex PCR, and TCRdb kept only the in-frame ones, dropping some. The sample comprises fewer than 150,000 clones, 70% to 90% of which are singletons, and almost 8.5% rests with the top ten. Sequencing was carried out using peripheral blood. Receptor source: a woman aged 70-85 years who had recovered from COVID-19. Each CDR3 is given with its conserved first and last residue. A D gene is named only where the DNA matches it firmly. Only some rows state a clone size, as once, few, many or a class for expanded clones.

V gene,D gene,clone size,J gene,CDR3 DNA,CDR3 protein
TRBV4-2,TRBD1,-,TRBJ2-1,TGTGCCAGCAGCCAGGGGGACAGGGGGCACAATGAGCAGTTCTTC,CASSQGDRGHNEQFF
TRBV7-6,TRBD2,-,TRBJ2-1,TGTGCCAGCAGCTTGGGGGGCAGCGGGAGGGGGAATGAGCAGTTCTTC,CASSLGGSGRGNEQFF
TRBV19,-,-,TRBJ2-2,TGTGCCAGTAGTATGGGGGGCACCGGGGAGCTGTTTTTT,CASSMGGTGELFF
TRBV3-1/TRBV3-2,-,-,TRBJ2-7,TGTGCCAGCAGCCCAAGTGATCTCGGCGAGCAGTACTTC,CASSPSDLGEQYF
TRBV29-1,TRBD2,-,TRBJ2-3,TGCAGCGTGACTAGCGGATTCACAGATACGCAGTATTTT,CSVTSGFTDTQYF
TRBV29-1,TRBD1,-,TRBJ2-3,TGCAGCGGGGGACAGGGGACGGGCACAGATACGCAGTATTTT,CSGGQGTGTDTQYF
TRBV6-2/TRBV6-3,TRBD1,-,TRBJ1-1,TGTGCCAGCAGTTACCCCAAGACAGGGGGCAACTCAGCGAACACTGAAGCTTTCTTT,CASSYPKTGGNSANTEAFF
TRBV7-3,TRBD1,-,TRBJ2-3,TGTGCCAGCAGCCAGGGACAGAAGGCAGATACGCAGTATTTT,CASSQGQKADTQYF
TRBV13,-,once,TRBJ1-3,TGTGCCAGCAGCTCACCAAAAGGGGGCTCTGGAAACACCATATATTTT,CASSSPKGGSGNTIYF
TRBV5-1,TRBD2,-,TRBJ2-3,TGCGCCAGCAGCCCGGCTGGGGTGCGGGGGGCGGCGCAGTATTTT,CASSPAGVRGAAQYF
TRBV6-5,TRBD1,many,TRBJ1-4,TGTGCCAGCCGACAGGGTGTTAATAATGAAAAACTGTTTTTT,CASRQGVNNEKLFF
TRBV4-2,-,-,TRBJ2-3,TGTGCCAGCAGCCAACCCCAGGGGTCCCCTTACACAGATACGCAGTATTTT,CASSQPQGSPYTDTQYF
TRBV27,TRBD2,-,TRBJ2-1,TGTGCCAGCAGTTTATGGGGCTCCCTAGCGGGAGGGTGGAATGAGCAGTTCTTC,CASSLWGSLAGGWNEQFF
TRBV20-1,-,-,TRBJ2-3,TGCAGTGCTAGTTGGCGGAGCACAGATACGCAGTATTTT,CSASWRSTDTQYF
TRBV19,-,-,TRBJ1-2,TGTGCCAGTAGTATGGGGCTTCCGGTTTACTATGGCTACACCTTC,CASSMGLPVYYGYTF
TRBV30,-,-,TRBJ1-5,TGTGCCTGGGGAACAGGGACCCTAACCCAGCCCCAGCATTTT,CAWGTGTLTQPQHF
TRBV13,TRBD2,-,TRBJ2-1,TGTGCCAGCAGCTTAGGCCTAGCGGGGGGCCTTAGCTCCTACAATGAGCAGTTCTTC,CASSLGLAGGLSSYNEQFF
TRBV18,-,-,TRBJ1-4,TGTGCCAGCGCCGACAGAAACAATAATGAAAAACTGTTTTTT,CASADRNNNEKLFF
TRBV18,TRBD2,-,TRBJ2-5,TGTGCCAGCTCACCAAAGACTAGCGGGCAAGAGACCCAGTACTTC,CASSPKTSGQETQYF
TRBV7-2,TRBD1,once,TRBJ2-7,TGTGCCAGCAGCATGGGACAGACCCCTACCTACGAGCAGTACTTC,CASSMGQTPTYEQYF
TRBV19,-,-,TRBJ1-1,TGTGCCAGTATTGGGATACGGGGGACTGAAGCTTTCTTT,CASIGIRGTEAFF
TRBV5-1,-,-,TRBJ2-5,TGCGCCAGCAGCTTGGGGGCAGGGGCCCCAGGGGAGACCCAGTACTTC,CASSLGAGAPGETQYF
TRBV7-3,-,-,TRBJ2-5,TGTGCCAGCAGCTTACAGGGTCGTAACAAAGAGACCCAGTACTTC,CASSLQGRNKETQYF
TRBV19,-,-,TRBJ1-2,TGTGCCAGTAGTATCCCCCCCAGGAGGGATGGTGGCTACACCTTC,CASSIPPRRDGGYTF
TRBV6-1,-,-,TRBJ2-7,TGTGCCAGCAGTTGGGGGCCAGCCCACGAGCAGTACTTC,CASSWGPAHEQYF
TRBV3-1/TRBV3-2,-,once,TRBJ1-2,TGTGCCAGCAGCCAACGGGGGTTTGGCTACACCTTC,CASSQRGFGYTF
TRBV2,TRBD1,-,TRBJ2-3,TGTGCCAGCAGTGTCGACAGGGGGCGAGATACGCAGTATTTT,CASSVDRGRDTQYF
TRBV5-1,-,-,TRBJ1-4,TGCGCCAGCAGCCGGACAGCGGGAAGTGAAAAACTGTTTTTT,CASSRTAGSEKLFF
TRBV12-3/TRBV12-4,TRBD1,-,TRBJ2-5,TGTGCCAGCTCCAGGGGGTACCAAGAGACCCAGTACTTC,CASSRGYQETQYF
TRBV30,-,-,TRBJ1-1,TGTGCCTGGAGAAATCGGTTTACTGAAGCTTTCTTT,CAWRNRFTEAFF
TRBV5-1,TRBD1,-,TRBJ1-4,TGCGCCAGCAGCCCCGGGACAGGGACGGCGGGGAAACTGTTTTTT,CASSPGTGTAGKLFF
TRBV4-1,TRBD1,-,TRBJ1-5,TGCGCCAGCAGCCAAGTCGCGGGACAGGGGATTCAGCCCCAGCATTTT,CASSQVAGQGIQPQHF
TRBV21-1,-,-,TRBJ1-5,TGTGCCAGTGCTTACGTCCGGGACACTGATCAGCCCCAGCATTTT,CASAYVRDTDQPQHF
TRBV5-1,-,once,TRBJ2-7,TGCGCCAGCAGACCCTCACCGGGAGAGTTGAGGGAGCAGTACTTC,CASRPSPGELREQYF
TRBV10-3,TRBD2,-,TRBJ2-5,TGTGCCATCAGTTTTGGGGGAGGGGAGACCCAGTACTTC,CAISFGGGETQYF
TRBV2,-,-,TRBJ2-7,TGTGCCAGCACCTCAGGTCAGGGCTACCTATACGAGCAGTACTTC,CASTSGQGYLYEQYF
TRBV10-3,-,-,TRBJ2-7,TGTGCCACCCGAATACCTTCAGGGTCCGAGCAGTACTTC,CATRIPSGSEQYF
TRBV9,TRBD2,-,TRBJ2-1,TGTGCCAGCAGCGTAGATGAGGGCGGTAGCGGGTATTTCAATGAGCAGTTCTTC,CASSVDEGGSGYFNEQFF
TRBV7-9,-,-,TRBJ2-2,TGTGCCAGCAGCTATGGCGGCACCGGGGAGCTGTTTTTT,CASSYGGTGELFF
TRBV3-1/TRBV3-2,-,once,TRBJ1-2,TGTGCCAGCAGCCAAGGTATAGGGAGTTCGATTTTGGGTGGCTACACCTTC,CASSQGIGSSILGGYTF
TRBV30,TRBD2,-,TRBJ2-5,TGTGCCTGGAGTAGCGGGGGGGGAGAGACCCAGTACTTC,CAWSSGGGETQYF
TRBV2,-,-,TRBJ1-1,TGTGCCAGCAGGGGCAGCAGGGGATGGGGTGAAGCTTTCTTT,CASRGSRGWGEAFF
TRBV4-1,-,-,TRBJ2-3,TGCGCCAGCAGCCAAGACAGGGGTGTAGGAGATACGCAGTATTTT,CASSQDRGVGDTQYF
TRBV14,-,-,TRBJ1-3,TGTGCCAGCAGCCTTTCGAACACCATATATTTT,CASSLSNTIYF
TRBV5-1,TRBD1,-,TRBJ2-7,TGCGCCAGCAACTCGGACAGGACGTCCTACGAGCAGTACTTC,CASNSDRTSYEQYF
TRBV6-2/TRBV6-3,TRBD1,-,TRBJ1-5,TGTGCCAGCAGTAGGGACAGCCTCTACAATCAGCCCCAGCATTTT,CASSRDSLYNQPQHF
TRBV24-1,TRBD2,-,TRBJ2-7,TGTGCCACCAGTGGGACTAGCGGGGCCTCCTACGAGCAGTACTTC,CATSGTSGASYEQYF
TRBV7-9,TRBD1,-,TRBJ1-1,TGTGCCAGCAGCTGGGACAGGGTAAGCACTGAAGCTTTCTTT,CASSWDRVSTEAFF
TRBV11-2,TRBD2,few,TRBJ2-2,TGTGCCAGCAGCACCATTAGCGGGGGATACACCGGGGAGCTGTTTTTT,CASSTISGGYTGELFF
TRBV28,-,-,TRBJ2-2,TGTGCCAGCAGCTCGGCCGTGTCGGGGACCGGGGAGCTGTTTTTT,CASSSAVSGTGELFF
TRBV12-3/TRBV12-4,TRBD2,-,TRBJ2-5,TGTGCCAGCAGCCCGGGGGGGCGGGAGACCCAGTACTTC,CASSPGGRETQYF
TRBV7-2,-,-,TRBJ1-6,TGTGCCAGCAGCCTTGGACAGACAAATTCACCCCTCCACTTT,CASSLGQTNSPLHF
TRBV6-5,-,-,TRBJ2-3,TGTGCCAGCAAAAAGGGAGACACAGATACGCAGTATTTT,CASKKGDTDTQYF
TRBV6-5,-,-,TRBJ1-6,TGTGCCAGCAACGACGACAGTTCCCGCTCACCCCTCCACTTT,CASNDDSSRSPLHF
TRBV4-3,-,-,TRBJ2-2,TGCGCCAGCAGCCAAGATACGGCAGGGTGGCCAACCGGGGAGCTGTTTTTT,CASSQDTAGWPTGELFF